This T cell receptor beta chain was recorded in a study of OX40 agonist ivuxolimab in advanced cancers. Looking at the study overall: As their treatment, patients were administered ivuxolimab, an agonistic anti-OX40 (CD134) antibody. Males comprised around 80% of the group, whose mean age was approximately 62 years (range roughly 20 to 85). Notes on the study in general: Partly responding patients at 0.1-3.0 mg/kg showed some of the smallest clonal expansion. CD4+ and CD8+ T cells in blood underwent clonal expansion by week 6 at 0.1 to 3.0 mg/kg.

Germline values: CDR1 MNHEY, CDR2 SVGAGI. The CDR3 spans 15 residues. The V gene end was trimmed by 4 bases and the J gene end by 2 bases; junction bases not matched to a gene: 6. Method: immunoSEQ multiplex PCR; TCRdb's copy keeps in-frame clones and lacks some. The table records 50,000 to 75,000 clones, about nine tenths of them present only once. This clone showed up just once. The antigen remains undetermined. The chain combines TRBV6-5 with TRBJ1-1; 8 bases line up with TRBD1. The sample here was CD4+ or CD8+ T cells sorted from blood, taken in a trial of the OX40 agonist ivuxolimab. This receptor was identified in an adult with an advanced solid tumor such as melanoma, head and neck, liver or kidney cancer. CDR3 amino acids: CASSLYRGKNTEAFF. Written as DNA, the CDR3 is TGTGCCAGCAGTTTATACAGGGGGAAAAACACTGAAGCTTTCTTT.